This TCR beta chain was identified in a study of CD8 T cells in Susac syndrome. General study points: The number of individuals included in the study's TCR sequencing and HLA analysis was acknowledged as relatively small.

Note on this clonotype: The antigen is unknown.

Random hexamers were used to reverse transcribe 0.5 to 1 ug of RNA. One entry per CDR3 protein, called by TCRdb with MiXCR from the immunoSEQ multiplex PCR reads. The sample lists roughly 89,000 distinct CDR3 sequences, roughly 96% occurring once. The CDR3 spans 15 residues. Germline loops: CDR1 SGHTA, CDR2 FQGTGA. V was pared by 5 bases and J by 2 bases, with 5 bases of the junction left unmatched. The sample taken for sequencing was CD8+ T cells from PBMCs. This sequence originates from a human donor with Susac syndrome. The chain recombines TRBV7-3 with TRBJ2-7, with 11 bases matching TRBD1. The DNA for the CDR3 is TGTGCCAGCAGCCTAGGACAGGGGGCCCCCTACGAGCAGTACTTC. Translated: CASSLGQGAPYEQYF.